One and the same sample provided the 20 T cell receptor beta chains below, sequenced in a study of identical twins. One entry per CDR3 protein, called by TCRdb with MiXCR from the 5' RACE reads. This sample carries about 1.7 million distinct CDR3 sequences, under 35% of them seen once, and the ten largest clones take more than 0.25%. Sequencing used cord blood. These receptors were obtained from a newborn girl in good health.

The V gene is TRBV6-1, the J gene TRBJ2-3, with D possibly being TRBD1 or TRBD2 (6 bases each). The CDR3 is 16 amino acids. CDR1 is MNHNS, CDR2 SASEGT, per germline. V was trimmed by 6 bases and J by 0 bases, leaving 16 bases between them. Here the CDR3 reads CASSPTGTPSTDTQYF. The DNA for the CDR3 is TGTGCCAGCAGCCCAACAGGGACTCCGAGCACAGATACGCAGTATTTT.

The CDR3 here is CATSDLAPGQHTDTQYF. The CDR3 DNA reads TGTGCCACCAGTGATTTGGCGCCGGGACAGCACACAGATACGCAGTATTTT. This sequence joins TRBV24-1 and TRBJ2-3; 7 nucleotides agree with TRBD1. Losses at the gene ends were 0 bases for V and 2 bases for J; bases not matched to a gene: 7. Germline V lookup: CDR1 KGHDR, CDR2 SFDVKD. The CDR3 loop spans 17 amino acids.

This clonotype was detected a few times. This chain uses TRBV25-1 with TRBJ1-4; D call uncertain. Trimming pared 6 bases from V and 6 bases from J, leaving 20 bases between. Germline CDR1 is MGHDK and CDR2 is SYGVNS. CDR3 length equals 16 residues. The DNA for the CDR3 is TGTGCCAGCAGGCCGATCACAGTTGAGGGTGATGAAAAACTGTTTTTT. It codes for CASRPITVEGDEKLFF.

This clonotype has more than one count but fewer than ten. The J gene is TRBJ2-1, the V gene TRBV7-2; possible D gene TRBD2, 5 bases. In germline, CDR1 is SGHTA, CDR2 FQGNSA. The CDR3 contains 15 residues. Trimming cost V 3 bases and J 4 bases, with 13 bases left between them. CDR3 sequence reads: CASSFDGVPYNEQFF. The CDR3 nucleotides read TGTGCCAGCAGCTTTGACGGGGTCCCTTACAATGAGCAGTTCTTC.

This clonotype was seen more than once but under ten times. This chain uses TRBV28 with TRBJ2-5; TRBD1 matches 10 bases. Germline CDR1 MDHEN, CDR2 SYDVKM. V gave up 8 bases and J gave up 11 bases; unmatched junction bases: 11. The CDR3 length is 13 residues. CDR3 loop: CASRDRGDNEQYF. CDR3 sequence (DNA): TGTGCCAGCCGGGACAGGGGAGACAATGAGCAGTACTTC.

This clonotype was seen only a few times. The chain carries TRBV12-3 or TRBV12-4 and TRBJ1-1; TRBD1 might be the D (5 bases). The V end lost 1 base, the J end lost 1 base, and 13 bases lay between the germline ends. CDR3 size: 16 residues. CDR3: CASSLGTRGGNTEAFF. CDR3 nucleotide sequence: TGTGCCAGCAGTTTAGGGACGAGGGGAGGGAACACTGAAGCTTTCTTT.

This chain connects TRBV11-2 to TRBJ2-3, with 8 bases fitting TRBD1. Trimming at V came to 6 bases and at J to 3 bases, leaving 11 bases not matched to a gene. Germline loops: CDR1 SGHAT, CDR2 FQNNGV. This CDR3 spans 16 amino acids. As DNA, the CDR3 is TGTGCCAGCAGTCCCCCGGGCAGGGGGCGGACAGATACGCAGTATTTT. Amino acids: CASSPPGRGRTDTQYF.

This clonotype was counted between two and nine times. The gene calls are TRBV5-5 and TRBJ1-4, with 9 bases aligning to TRBD1. From germline, CDR1 is SGHKS and CDR2 YYEKEE (reference sequence). V lost 2 bases to trimming and J lost 7 bases; unmatched junction nucleotides: 6. The CDR3 spans 15 residues. DNA for the CDR3: TGTGCCAGCAGCTTATCGACAGGGGGGACTGAAAAACTGTTTTTT. It translates to CASSLSTGGTEKLFF.

This clonotype occurred a few times. The chain recombines TRBV20-1 with TRBJ2-3; D uncertain. Trimming stripped 3 bases from V and 0 bases from J, with 10 bases between. The CDR3 runs 14 residues. CDR1 and CDR2 from the germline V gene are DFQATT and SNEGSKA (reference sequence). CDR3 sequence reads: CSASTPSSTDTQYF. The CDR3 bases are TGCAGTGCTAGTACCCCTTCTAGCACAGATACGCAGTATTTT.

This clonotype was recorded a few times. Here the CDR3 DNA reads TGTGCCAGCAGCACCTCGGGACTAGCCGGGAGGACAGATACGCAGTATTTT. It translates to CASSTSGLAGRTDTQYF. V gene TRBV6-2 or TRBV6-3 combines with J gene TRBJ2-3, with TRBD2 matching over 9 bases. Losses at the gene ends were 6 bases for V and 3 bases for J; bases not matched to a gene: 13. Germline values: CDR1 MNHEY, CDR2 SVGEGT. CDR3 length: 17 residues.

J is TRBJ2-1 and V is TRBV20-1; D unresolved. The CDR3 spans 14 residues. CDR1 is DFQATT and CDR2 is SNEGSKA in the germline V gene (reference sequence). The germline V and J ends were trimmed by 5 bases and 5 bases, with 16 bases remaining between them. In nucleotides, the CDR3 is TGCAGTGCTTATAAGTTCCCCTGGGACAATGAGCAGTTCTTC. As protein: CSAYKFPWDNEQFF.

The rearrangement uses TRBV6-6 and TRBJ1-2; D perhaps matches TRBD1 (6 bases). The germline V and J ends were trimmed by 5 bases and 8 bases, with 15 bases remaining between them. Germline V gene lookup returns CDR1 MNHNY and CDR2 SVGAGI (reference sequence). This CDR3 has 13 residues. CDR3 residues: CASSLRQDRGYTF. CDR3 nucleotides: TGTGCCAGCAGTCTCCGACAGGATCGGGGCTACACCTTC.

This clonotype was recorded only once. The chain combines TRBV30 with TRBJ1-1; 8 nucleotides match TRBD1. There are 15 residues in the CDR3. Looked up from germline, CDR1 is GTSNPN and CDR2 is SVGIG (reference sequence). With 1 base clipped from V and 6 bases from J, the junction kept 10 bases outside the gene matches. The CDR3 DNA reads as TGTGCCTGGAGTGAATGGTCAGGGGGCGACCCTGAAGCTTTCTTT. Its translation: CAWSEWSGGDPEAFF.

V is TRBV9 and J is TRBJ2-7, with a weak D call TRBD1 (5 bases). CDR3 size: 15 residues. CDR1 is SGDLS and CDR2 is YYNGEE in the germline V gene. V gave up 3 bases and J gave up 7 bases, with 20 bases separating them. CDR3 protein: CASSDRIDFVNEQYF. The CDR3 bases are TGTGCCAGCAGCGACAGGATTGACTTCGTCAATGAGCAGTACTTC.

The chain links TRBV5-6 to TRBJ2-6; no firm D call. Looked up from germline, CDR1 is SGHDT and CDR2 is YYEEEE. The V end lost 2 bases, the J end lost 0 bases, and 12 bases lay between the germline ends. The CDR3 length is 17 residues. The CDR3 bases are TGTGCCAGCAGCTTAAGGCCAGGACCCTCTGGGGCCAACGTCCTGACTTTC. Translating it yields CASSLRPGPSGANVLTF.

The chain links TRBV12-3 or TRBV12-4 to TRBJ1-2; D possibly corresponds to TRBD1 (5 bases). V lost 2 bases, J lost 0 bases, and 10 bases lay in between. The CDR3 runs to 15 residues. CDR3 in DNA: TGTGCCAGCAGTTTATGGTGGGGGTCTAACTATGGCTACACCTTC. It specifies CASSLWWGSNYGYTF.

The CDR3: CRATGRNEQFF. CDR3 nucleotides: TGCCGCGCTACAGGGAGAAATGAGCAGTTCTTC. The rearrangement joins TRBV20-1 to TRBJ2-1; D perhaps matches TRBD1 (6 bases). The germline gives CDR1 DFQATT, CDR2 SNEGSKA (reference sequence). The CDR3 extends over 11 amino acids.

This clonotype was seen a handful of times. The chain carries TRBV20-1 and TRBJ2-3; 8 bases are a match to TRBD1. Unmatched junction bases numbered 6, after V lost 8 bases and J lost 2 bases. CDR3 length: 13 residues. In germline, CDR1 is DFQATT, CDR2 SNEGSKA (reference sequence). The CDR3 spells CSPWTGPTDTQYF. The CDR3 DNA is TGCAGTCCATGGACAGGGCCCACAGATACGCAGTATTTT.

This clonotype has a count of ten or more. The chain employs TRBV2 and TRBJ2-1; D gene uncertain. CDR1 is SNHLY, CDR2 FYNNEI, per germline. CDR3 size: 15 residues. The V and J ends lost 3 bases and 6 bases respectively, with 15 bases between them. CDR3 sequence (DNA): TGTGCCAGCAGTGACGCGAGTCAGGTCAGCAATGAGCAGTTCTTC. Protein sequence: CASSDASQVSNEQFF. The full variable domain, completed using reference TRBV2 and TRBJ2-1, is EPEVTQTPSHQVTQMGQEVILRCVPISNHLYFYWYRQILGQKVEFLVSFYNNEISEKSEIFDDQFSVERPDGSNFTLKIRSTKLEDSAMYFCASSDASQVSNEQFFGPGTRLTVL.

The table lists this clonotype with a few counts. The gene calls are TRBV20-1 and TRBJ2-4; no reliable D call. The CDR3 extends over 13 amino acids. The germline V and J ends were trimmed by 6 bases and 5 bases, with 14 bases remaining between them. The germline V gene has CDR1 DFQATT and CDR2 SNEGSKA (reference sequence). The CDR3 region is CSALLGRQNIQYF. The CDR3 nucleotides read TGCAGTGCCCTTCTGGGCAGACAAAACATTCAGTACTTC.